Here is one T cell receptor beta chain with its context. What it recognizes is unknown. These data belong to a study of early T cells in non-severe SARS-CoV-2 infection. Study information: The authors sequenced bulk RNA from unsorted whole blood, leaving chains unpaired. General study findings and limits: Anti-spike CD8 responses were favored by VDJdb matching, which missed private and CD4 specificities.

cDNA molecules, individually, were tagged with unique molecular identifiers. Each CDR3 protein gets one entry after TCRdb re-called the 5' RACE reads with MiXCR. The sample contains 55,000 to 65,000 distinct CDR3 sequences, about 9.8% of which appear only once. Germline trimming cut 1 base from V and 7 bases from J; bases unmatched to any gene: 7. CDR3 size: 15 residues. Germline V gene lookup returns CDR1 LGHNT and CDR2 FRNRAP. The chain couples TRBV12-5 to TRBJ2-1; 7 bases map to TRBD1. Sequences were obtained from whole blood. The clonotype was recovered from an adult who was a healthcare worker with PCR-confirmed SARS-CoV-2 infection or an uninfected control (not recorded which). The CDR3 coding sequence is TGTGCTAGTGGTTTGGCGACAGGGCTTACAAATGAGCAGTTCTTC. Translated, it gives CASGLATGLTNEQFF.